The clone carrying this TCR beta chain was counted between two and nine times. Antigen unknown. The sample belongs to a study of response to subunit inactivated influenza vaccine. Broader study findings: Authors suggested that a seasonal influenza vaccination recruits few new T cells each time.

Trimming left V 3 bases short and J 3 bases short, with 13 bases between. The CDR3 loop spans 15 amino acids. Germline CDR1 and CDR2: SGHKS and YYEKEE (reference sequence). TCRdb re-analysed the RT-PCR reads in MiXCR, keeping a single row per CDR3 protein. The sample carries some 850,000 distinct CDR3 sequences, about a fifth recorded once. This specimen consisted of PBMCs from blood, obtained 5 days after vaccination. The chain employs TRBV5-5 and TRBJ1-3; D not certain. This receptor was taken from a man aged 50 to 59 who received an inactivated influenza vaccine. The CDR3 sequence: CASSSSRVGGNTIYF. In DNA form, the CDR3 reads TGTGCCAGCAGCTCCAGTCGGGTCGGTGGAAACACCATATATTTT.